This T cell receptor (beta chain) was found in a study of control samples from healthy donors and cancer patients. Profiled with immunoSEQ multiplex PCR; TCRdb holds only in-frame clones, not every one. This table holds roughly 80,000 clones, roughly 84% found once. Deletions cut 3 bases from V and 7 bases from J, with 18 bases between. Germline V gene data show CDR1 as MNHEY and CDR2 as SVGAGI. The CDR3 length is 15 residues. The J gene is TRBJ1-1, the V gene TRBV6-5, with D unclear. Sequenced material: blood. The sequence was obtained from a woman between 45 and 60 years old in good health. The CDR3 loop is CASSYGLFAGSEAFF. CDR3 DNA sequence: TGTGCCAGCAGTTATGGATTGTTTGCGGGGAGTGAAGCTTTCTTT.